The rows below give T cell receptor beta chains drawn from one sample of a study of response to subunit inactivated influenza vaccine. MiXCR, run by TCRdb on the RT-PCR reads, gives a single entry per CDR3 protein. The sample records about 700,000 distinct CDR3 sequences, around 13% being singletons. This sample comprised PBMCs from blood, obtained 14 to 15 days before vaccination. The receptors shown here come from a man aged 45 to 65 who received an inactivated influenza vaccine. The CDR3 runs from the conserved cysteine through the conserved F or W. The D gene is left open where the match is weak. A row's size may be missing; if present it is once, few, many or a size class.

DNA	CDR3	V	D	J	size
TGTGCCAGCAGCTTCCCGACAGGGGTCCCTGATCAGCCCCAGCATTTT	CASSFPTGVPDQPQHF	TRBV5-6	TRBD1	TRBJ1-5	few
TGCAGTGCTAAGGACAGGGGCAGAAATAGCAATCAGCCCCAGCATTTT	CSAKDRGRNSNQPQHF	TRBV20-1	TRBD1	TRBJ1-5	NA
TGCGCCAGCAGCTTGGCCCTAGCGGGACCCTCCTACAATGAGCAGTTCTTC	CASSLALAGPSYNEQFF	TRBV5-1	TRBD2	TRBJ2-1	many
TGTGCCAGCAGTTACTCGTGGGGCGGGAGTACAGATACGCAGTATTTT	CASSYSWGGSTDTQYF	TRBV6-5	TRBD2	TRBJ2-3	many
TGCAGTGCTAGAGTCGTGGGACTCCACTACAATGAGCAGTTCTTC	CSARVVGLHYNEQFF	TRBV20-1	NA	TRBJ2-1	few
TGTGCCAGCAGTTTATTTAGCGGAGGCTCTAATGGCTACACCTTC	CASSLFSGGSNGYTF	TRBV12-3/TRBV12-4	NA	TRBJ1-2	few
TGCAGCGTCGCGCCGGGACAGGCCTACGAGCAGTACTTC	CSVAPGQAYEQYF	TRBV29-1	TRBD1	TRBJ2-7	few
TGCAGTGCTACCCGGGACAGGGTCTACGAGCAGTACTTC	CSATRDRVYEQYF	TRBV20-1	TRBD1	TRBJ2-7	few
TGCAGCGTTGAATACGGCAGCCTGAACACTGAAGCTTTCTTT	CSVEYGSLNTEAFF	TRBV29-1	NA	TRBJ1-1	few
TGTGCCAGCAGCCAAGATTTGATGACCTCCTACGAGCAGTACTTC	CASSQDLMTSYEQYF	TRBV3-1	NA	TRBJ2-7	few
TGTGCCAGCAGTGATCCTGACAGGACCTACGAGCAGTACTTC	CASSDPDRTYEQYF	TRBV25-1	NA	TRBJ2-7	few
TGTGCCAGGAAGCGGGACGAGCAGTACTTC	CARKRDEQYF	TRBV27	NA	TRBJ2-7	few
TGTGCCAGCAGTTTACGGCCCTTGAGTGGTGGTGAGCAGTTCTTC	CASSLRPLSGGEQFF	TRBV6-5	NA	TRBJ2-1	NA
TGTGCCAGCAGCCAAGATTTCTACGAGCAGTACTTC	CASSQDFYEQYF	TRBV14	NA	TRBJ2-7	many
TGTGCCAGCAGTGAATTCCATGAGCAGTTCTTC	CASSEFHEQFF	TRBV2	NA	TRBJ2-1	NA
TGTGCCAGCAGCCCGTTAGGGGGGTACTACAATGAGCAGTTCTTC	CASSPLGGYYNEQFF	TRBV12-3/TRBV12-4	NA	TRBJ2-1	many
TGTGCCAGCAGCTTAGATCTAGCGGAGACCCAGTACTTC	CASSLDLAETQYF	TRBV11-2	NA	TRBJ2-5	NA
TGCAGCGCACGTCGAACTGGGAGCTCCTACAATGAGCAGTTCTTC	CSARRTGSSYNEQFF	TRBV29-1	NA	TRBJ2-1	NA